The following is a TCR beta chain sequence with its context. Its target is not known. Then a second PCR, running roughly 7 to 11 cycles, was carried out with a sample-barcoded 5' primer and a J-beta primer mix. TCRdb called the 5' RACE reads again in MiXCR, with one record for every CDR3 protein. This table holds roughly 900,000 distinct CDR3 sequences, about 44% found once. This record belongs to a study of blood T cells in healthy people across ages. CDR3 size: 13 residues. V was trimmed by 4 bases and J by 9 bases, leaving 12 bases between them. The germline V gene encodes CDR1 LGHDT and CDR2 YNNKEL (reference sequence). The study, taken as a whole, reports: Diversity was higher, and naive CD4+ cells more numerous, in long-lived donors than in aged donors. Older age coincided with a roughly linear decline in TCR beta diversity per million T cells. Estimates drawn from one million T cells were deemed to understate diversity.

Sequenced input: blood. The V and J genes are TRBV3-1 and TRBJ2-2, with a tentative D call TRBD2 (5 bases). This sequence originates from a man aged 25 to 40 in good health. CDR3 loop: CASSLVLGWELFF. CDR3 coding DNA: TGTGCCAGCAGCCTTGTACTAGGCTGGGAGCTGTTTTTT.